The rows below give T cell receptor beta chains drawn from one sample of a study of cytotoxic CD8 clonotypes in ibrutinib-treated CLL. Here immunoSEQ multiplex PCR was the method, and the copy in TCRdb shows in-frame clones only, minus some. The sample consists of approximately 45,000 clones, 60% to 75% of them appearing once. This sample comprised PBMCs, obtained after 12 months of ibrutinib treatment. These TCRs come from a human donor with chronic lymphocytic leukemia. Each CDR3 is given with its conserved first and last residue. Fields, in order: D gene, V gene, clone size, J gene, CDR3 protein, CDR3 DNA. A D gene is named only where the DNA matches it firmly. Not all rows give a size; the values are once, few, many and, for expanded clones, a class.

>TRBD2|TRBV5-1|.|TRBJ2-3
CASSFLAGDTDTQYF
TGCGCCAGCAGCTTTCTAGCGGGGGACACAGATACGCAGTATTTT
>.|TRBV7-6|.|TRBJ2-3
CASSPPQGTSTDTQYF
TGTGCCAGCAGCCCCCCGCAGGGGACTAGCACAGATACGCAGTATTTT
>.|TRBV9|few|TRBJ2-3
CASSVGTVSTDTQYF
TGTGCCAGCAGCGTAGGGACGGTATCCACAGATACGCAGTATTTT
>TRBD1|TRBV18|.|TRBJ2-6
CASSPTGTGSGANVLTF
TGTGCCAGCTCACCCACCGGGACAGGGTCTGGGGCCAACGTCCTGACTTTC
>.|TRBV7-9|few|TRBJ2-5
CASSLVRAGKTQYF
TGTGCCAGCAGCTTAGTGAGGGCAGGGAAGACCCAGTACTTC
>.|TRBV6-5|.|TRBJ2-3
CASSSMAGGFEDTQYF
TGTGCCAGCAGTTCAATGGCTGGCGGTTTTGAGGATACGCAGTATTTT
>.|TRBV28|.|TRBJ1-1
CASSAGAMNTEAFF
TGTGCCAGCAGCGCGGGCGCTATGAACACTGAAGCTTTCTTT
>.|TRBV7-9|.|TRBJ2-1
CASSPGTDNEQFF
TGTGCCAGCAGCCCCGGGACTGACAATGAGCAGTTCTTC
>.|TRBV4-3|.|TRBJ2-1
CASSQDSGSYNEQFF
TGCGCCAGCAGCCAAGATAGTGGGAGCTACAATGAGCAGTTCTTC
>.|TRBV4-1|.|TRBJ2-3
CASSRGGLVGEITDTQYF
TGCGCCAGCAGCCGAGGGGGATTAGTGGGGGAGATCACAGATACGCAGTATTTT
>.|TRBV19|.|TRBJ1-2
CASSIDRGGPPYGYTF
TGTGCCAGTAGTATTGACAGAGGGGGGCCGCCCTATGGCTACACCTTC
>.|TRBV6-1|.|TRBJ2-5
CASSSSAFQETQYF
TGTGCCAGCAGTTCTAGCGCGTTCCAAGAGACCCAGTACTTC
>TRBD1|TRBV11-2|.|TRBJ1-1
CASSPTIRGRTEAFF
TGTGCCAGCAGCCCAACTATCAGGGGGAGGACTGAAGCTTTCTTT
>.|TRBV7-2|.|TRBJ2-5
CASSPLGSWQETQYF
TGTGCCAGCAGCCCCTTAGGGAGTTGGCAAGAGACCCAGTACTTC
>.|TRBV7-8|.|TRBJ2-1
CASSPPGAGNLAYNEQFF
TGTGCCAGCAGCCCCCCGGGGGCGGGAAATTTGGCCTACAATGAGCAGTTCTTC